This T cell receptor (beta chain) was recovered during a study of shared clonotypes between healthy human individuals. Whole-study results and caveats: Non-shared clonotypes displayed generation probabilities falling below those of clonotypes present in all four donors.

Running of the assay took place at deep level. 200 ng DNA, around 30,000 T cell genomes, went into each sorted-subset replicate PCR. In the original analysis: In the immunoSEQ data, sequences were junction-only and lacked quality scores, so filtering differed. The assay was immunoSEQ multiplex PCR, and TCRdb's table has in-frame clones only and misses some. The DNA was the basis for D and trimming; V, J and clone size are from that table. This sample has millions of clones; more than 85% occur once, and the top ten carry 1.5% to 2%. CD45RO negativity and positive selection for CCR7 defined naive CD8 cells, a population that excluded terminally differentiated effector memory CD45RA+ cells. Note on this clone: What it binds is unknown. Other nucleotide sequences from this sample produce the same CDR3.

V was pared by 0 bases and J by 2 bases, with 9 bases between. The CDR3 loop spans 14 amino acids. The germline CDR1 and CDR2 sequences are SGHDT and YYEEEE. Sequences were obtained from naive CD8+ T cells from PBMCs. The rearrangement uses TRBV5-6 and TRBJ2-7; tentative D call: TRBD2 (6 bases). The sequence was obtained from a man between 18 and 35 years old in good health. Some clones in this sample may be carry-over from other donors' samples. The CDR3 sequence is CASSLGAGPYEQYF. DNA of the CDR3: TGTGCCAGCAGCTTGGGGGCGGGGCCCTACGAGCAGTACTTC.